One sample yielded the 3 T cell receptor beta chains listed below, sequenced in a study of T cell changes during pregnancy in multiple sclerosis. Sequenced by immunoSEQ multiplex PCR; TCRdb stores in-frame clones only, minus some. The table includes over 30,000 clones, 80% to 90% detected once. This specimen was CD4+ T cells from peripheral blood mononuclear cells, taken before pregnancy. The receptor source for this set is a female donor with multiple sclerosis, enrolled in a pregnancy study.

V and J are TRBV6-5 and TRBJ2-7, with 7 bases matching TRBD1. The V and J ends lost 2 bases and 2 bases, in that order; junction bases with no gene match: 6. Germline V gene lookup returns CDR1 MNHEY and CDR2 SVGAGI. The CDR3 is 15 amino acids. The CDR3 bases are TGTGCCAGCAGTTACGGGGACAGCTTAACCTACGAGCAGTACTTC. This translates into CASSYGDSLTYEQYF.

The chain combines TRBV5-1 with TRBJ2-5, with TRBD2 identical over 11 bases. Germline assignment: CDR1 SGHRS and CDR2 YFSETQ. This CDR3 is built from 15 residues. Trimming took 1 base from V and 4 from J; bases not matched to a gene: 3. CDR3 coding DNA: TGCGCCAGCAGCTTGACTAGCGGGAGTGGAGAGACCCAGTACTTC. It encodes CASSLTSGSGETQYF.

The chain recombines TRBV11-2 with TRBJ2-7; D is perhaps TRBD2 (6 bases). Germline V lookup: CDR1 SGHAT, CDR2 FQNNGV. The germline V and J ends were trimmed by 4 bases and 6 bases, with 19 bases remaining between them. This CDR3 has 15 residues. CDR3 amino acids: CASSSGLLIKAEQYF. The CDR3 DNA follows: TGTGCCAGCAGCTCGGGACTTCTTATTAAAGCCGAGCAGTACTTC.